These 13 T cell receptor beta chains came from one sample sequenced in a study of blood T cell repertoires in COVID-19. Produced via immunoSEQ multiplex PCR; TCRdb's table is partial and in-frame only. The sample includes 120,000 to 150,000 clones, around 87% of them seen just once. Specimen: peripheral blood. These receptors were obtained from a human donor in a cohort sampled during active COVID-19.

This chain uses TRBV4-2 with TRBJ2-7; 9 bases map to TRBD1. The CDR3 consists of 15 residues. The J segment lost 5 bases and the V segment lost 1 base, leaving 6 bases of the junction unmatched. Germline CDR1 is LGHNA and CDR2 is YNFKEQ. The CDR3 here is CASSQVGTGRNEQYF. CDR3 DNA sequence: TGTGCCAGCAGCCAAGTAGGGACAGGGAGGAACGAGCAGTACTTC.

The CDR3 loop is CASRSDRNHQPQHF. CDR3 sequence (DNA): TGTGCCAGCAGATCGGACAGAAATCATCAGCCCCAGCATTTT. The chain uses TRBV28 and TRBJ1-5; possibly TRBD1 for D (6 bases). Deletions cut 6 bases from V and 5 bases from J, with 14 bases between. The CDR3 consists of 14 residues. Germline V gives CDR1 MDHEN, CDR2 SYDVKM.

The gene calls are TRBV5-4 and TRBJ2-7; D perhaps matches TRBD2 (5 bases). Trimming removed 0 bases from V and 1 base from J, with 11 bases in between. The length of the CDR3 is 15 residues. Germline CDR1 reads SGHNT; CDR2 reads YYREEE (reference sequence). CDR3 loop: CASSLGGEGSYEQYF. Here the CDR3 DNA reads TGTGCCAGCAGCTTGGGGGGAGAGGGATCCTACGAGCAGTACTTC.

The chain combines TRBV7-9 with TRBJ2-5, with D uncertain. The germline V gene has CDR1 SEHNR and CDR2 FQNEAQ (reference sequence). V dropped 4 bases and J dropped 13 bases, with 19 bases sitting between them. This CDR3 comprises 13 residues. The CDR3 loop is CASSSERLTLPYF. The CDR3 nucleotides are TGTGCCAGCAGCTCCGAGAGGCTGACCCTACCGTACTTC. Using reference TRBV7-9 and TRBJ2-5 for the parts outside the CDR3, the full variable domain is DTGVSQNPRHKITKRGQNVTFRCDPISEHNRLYWYRQTLGQGPEFLTYFQNEAQLEKSRLLSDRFSAERPKGSFSTLEIQRTEQGDSAMYLCASSSERLTLPYFGPGTRLLVL.

This clone came up once. The rearrangement uses TRBV13 and TRBJ2-7; 7 nucleotides match TRBD1. The CDR3 runs to 16 residues. Germline-derived CDR1 and CDR2 are PRHDT and FYEKMQ (reference sequence). V was pared by 4 bases and J by 0 bases, with 9 bases of the junction left unmatched. The CDR3 loop is CASSSAQGTPSYEQYF. CDR3 nucleotides: TGTGCCAGCAGCTCGGCACAGGGGACCCCCTCCTACGAGCAGTACTTC.

This clone has just a few counts. J is TRBJ2-5 and V is TRBV2; a weak D match, TRBD2 (5 bases). The germline V gene has CDR1 SNHLY and CDR2 FYNNEI. The CDR3 spans 15 residues. The germline V and J ends were trimmed by 6 bases and 4 bases, with 18 bases remaining between them. The DNA of the CDR3 is TGTGCCAGCAGGCCCACAAGCGGCTGGGGAGAGACCCAGTACTTC. Translated, it gives CASRPTSGWGETQYF.

This chain joins TRBV2 and TRBJ2-7, with TRBD2 matching over 8 bases. Trimming removed 6 bases from V and 6 bases from J; junction bases left unmatched: 16. Germline V gives CDR1 SNHLY, CDR2 FYNNEI. This CDR3 contains 16 residues. This CDR3 reads CASRGGGGTLYIEQYF. The CDR3 DNA reads TGTGCCAGCAGAGGAGGCGGGGGGACTCTATACATCGAGCAGTACTTC.

The chain links TRBV5-1 to TRBJ2-2; 7 bases are a match to TRBD2. Germline-derived CDR1 and CDR2 are SGHRS and YFSETQ. This CDR3 has 16 residues. The junction had 8 bases not matched to a gene; V was cut back by 4 bases and J by 2 bases. The chain's CDR3 is CASSRSSGANTGELFF. CDR3 nucleotides: TGCGCCAGCAGCCGATCCAGCGGGGCAAACACCGGGGAGCTGTTTTTT.

In DNA form, the CDR3 reads TGTGCCAGCAGCCGGGACAATTTCGAAAAACTGTTTTTT. Protein sequence: CASSRDNFEKLFF. The chain couples TRBV7-9 to TRBJ1-4; the D gene is possibly TRBD1 (6 bases). Germline V gene data show CDR1 as SEHNR and CDR2 as FQNEAQ (reference sequence). V gave up 5 bases and J gave up 8 bases, with 12 bases separating them. This CDR3 contains 13 residues.

V is TRBV20-1 and J is TRBJ1-1; the match to TRBD1 covers 7 bases. In germline, CDR1 is DFQATT, CDR2 SNEGSKA (reference sequence). The CDR3 covers 14 residues. Trimming removed 3 bases from V and 6 bases from J; junction bases left unmatched: 10. CDR3 amino acids: CSASIGGGMSEAFF. As DNA, the CDR3 is TGCAGTGCTAGTATAGGAGGGGGCATGTCTGAAGCTTTCTTT.

The chain is built from TRBV13 and TRBJ1-1; the match to TRBD1 covers 8 bases. V trimming: 5 bases; J trimming: 4 bases; junction bases outside the gene matches: 9. This CDR3 is 15 amino acids long. Looked up from germline, CDR1 is PRHDT and CDR2 is FYEKMQ (reference sequence). CDR3 DNA sequence: TGTGCCAGCAGCCCTGGACAGGGTCGTGGCACTGAAGCTTTCTTT. Its translation is CASSPGQGRGTEAFF.

Here the CDR3 reads CASSVDRNTEAFF. CDR3 in DNA: TGTGCCAGCAGCGTCGACAGGAACACTGAAGCTTTCTTT. This chain uses TRBV9 with TRBJ1-1; TRBD1 is a possible D gene (5 bases). Germline values: CDR1 SGDLS, CDR2 YYNGEE. This CDR3 is built from 13 residues. Trimming took off 2 bases at V and 1 base at J, with 6 bases between the two ends. The full variable domain, with the rest looked up from reference TRBV9 and TRBJ1-1, is DSGVTQTPKHLITATGQRVTLRCSPRSGDLSVYWYQQSLDQGLQFLIQYYNGEERAKGNILERFSAQQFPDLHSELNLSSLELGDSALYFCASSVDRNTEAFFGQGTRLTVV.

The rearrangement joins TRBV7-8 to TRBJ1-6; 9 bases map to TRBD1. V shed 4 bases, J shed 4 bases, and the junction held 2 bases outside the gene matches. In germline, CDR1 is SGHVS, CDR2 FQNEAQ. There are 15 residues in the CDR3. CDR3 nucleotides: TGTGCCAGCAGCTGGACAGGGGTTTATAATTCACCCCTCCACTTT. It yields the protein CASSWTGVYNSPLHF.